The 31 T cell receptor beta chains below come from one sample, sequenced in a study of long-term antiretroviral therapy in people with HIV. It was version v3.0 of the immunoSEQ assay that was run at survey level. Here immunoSEQ multiplex PCR was the method, and the copy in TCRdb shows in-frame clones only, minus some. This table holds some 18,000 clones, about 82% found once. The starting material was unsorted PBMCs, obtained 0.6 years after starting antiretroviral therapy. These receptors were taken from a woman younger than 30 with HIV.

This clone was seen just once. The rearrangement joins TRBV4-2 to TRBJ1-1, with no clear D. The germline V and J ends were trimmed by 0 bases and 4 bases, with 9 bases remaining between them. Germline loops: CDR1 LGHNA, CDR2 YNFKEQ. The CDR3 is made up of 14 amino acids. CDR3 in DNA: TGTGCCAGCAGCCAAGACAGGCAACCCACTGAAGCTTTCTTT. Protein product: CASSQDRQPTEAFF.

The gene calls are TRBV6-5 and TRBJ1-1; TRBD1 might be the D (5 bases). This CDR3 comprises 14 residues. Germline V gene data show CDR1 as MNHEY and CDR2 as SVGAGI. Trimming removed 4 bases from V and 3 bases from J, with 12 bases in between. CDR3 in DNA: TGTGCCAGCAGTTCTCGGGGGGGTGACACTGAAGCTTTCTTT. Its protein product is CASSSRGGDTEAFF.

This clone has just one count. V usage is TRBV1 and J usage is TRBJ1-4. TRBV1 is assigned pseudogene status. The CDR3 spans 16 residues. CDR3 residues: CTSRREEGIRWEKLFF. Written as DNA, the CDR3 is TGCACCAGCAGAAGAGAGGAGGGGATAAGGTGGGAAAAACTGTTTTTT.

The chain uses TRBV5-8 and TRBJ2-1, with D possibly being TRBD2 (5 bases). Trimming took 0 bases from V and 2 from J, leaving 9 bases between them. CDR3 length: 15 residues. Germline V gives CDR1 SGHTS, CDR2 YDEGEE. In DNA form, the CDR3 reads TGTGCCAGCAGCTTGGAAGTAGCGCCCTACAATGAGCAGTTCTTC. It encodes CASSLEVAPYNEQFF.

This clone was observed a single time. The V gene is TRBV6-5, the J gene TRBJ1-1, with a possible D match to TRBD1 (5 bases). The CDR3 spans 14 residues. Trimming took off 1 base at V and 1 base at J, with 7 bases between the two ends. Germline V lookup: CDR1 MNHEY, CDR2 SVGAGI. The CDR3 DNA reads TGTGCCAGCAGTTACTTTCAGGGGAACACTGAAGCTTTCTTT. Translating it yields CASSYFQGNTEAFF.

The J gene is TRBJ1-2, the V gene TRBV28; possible D gene TRBD1, 6 bases. Germline V lookup: CDR1 MDHEN, CDR2 SYDVKM. The CDR3 spans 14 residues. V was shortened by 7 bases and J by 4 bases, with 16 bases between the two germline ends. The CDR3 loop is CASNRGGDIYGYTF. The CDR3 DNA reads TGTGCCAGCAACCGAGGGGGGGATATCTATGGCTACACCTTC.

This clone was seen a handful of times. The chain uses TRBV21-1 and TRBJ1-1. TRBV21-1 is a pseudogene locus. The CDR3 runs to 14 residues. Here the CDR3 DNA reads TGTGCCAGCAGCAAAGTTTATGAGAACACTGAAGCTTTCTTT. Protein sequence: CASSKVYENTEAFF.

In DNA form, the CDR3 reads TGTGCCAGCTCACCAGGCGGGGGGAACAATGAGCAGTTCTTC. Residues: CASSPGGGNNEQFF. The chain combines TRBV18 with TRBJ2-1, with 8 positions matching TRBD2. The CDR3 spans 14 residues. Looked up from germline, CDR1 is KGHSH and CDR2 is LQKENI. The ends lost 2 bases at V and 5 bases at J; junction bases unmatched: 2.

This chain links TRBV9 with TRBJ2-5, with D perhaps TRBD2 (5 bases). The V gene lost 3 bases and the J gene lost 1 base, with 10 bases spanning the gap. CDR1 and CDR2 from the germline V gene are SGDLS and YYNGEE. The length of the CDR3 is 14 residues. The DNA of the CDR3 is TGTGCCAGCAGCGATACCGGGATCCAAGAGACCCAGTACTTC. This translates into CASSDTGIQETQYF.

The chain joins TRBV11-2 to TRBJ2-5; TRBD2 agrees at 10 bases. Germline V gene data show CDR1 as SGHAT and CDR2 as FQNNGV. J was trimmed by 0 bases and V by 5 bases; bases with no gene match: 3. CDR3 length: 15 amino acids. The DNA for the CDR3 is TGTGCCAGCAGCCGGACTAGCGGTGACCAAGAGACCCAGTACTTC. It specifies CASSRTSGDQETQYF.

This clone has only a few counts. V usage is TRBV6-4 and J usage is TRBJ1-5, with a tentative D call TRBD1 (6 bases). Between the trimmed V and J ends, which lost 3 bases and 7 bases, there was a span of 13 bases. The CDR3 sequence is 14 residues long. Germline CDR1 reads MRHNA; CDR2 reads SNTAGT. The CDR3 DNA reads TGTGCCAGCAGTGAGCAACAGGGTGGCCAGCCCCAGCATTTT. Translating gives CASSEQQGGQPQHF.

This chain joins TRBV7-8 and TRBJ2-7, with a weak D call TRBD1 (6 bases). Germline-derived CDR1 and CDR2 are SGHVS and FQNEAQ. CDR3 length equals 15 residues. V lost 6 bases to trimming and J lost 2 bases, with 17 bases between them. Here the CDR3 reads CASRPQPGVTYEQYF. The CDR3 DNA sequence: TGTGCCAGCAGACCTCAGCCAGGGGTTACCTACGAGCAGTACTTC.

This chain links TRBV7-6 with TRBJ2-2; 13 positions agree with TRBD2. This CDR3 region has 17 residues. CDR1 and CDR2 (germline): SGHVS, FNYEAQ. After removal of 5 bases from V and 0 bases from J, the junction contained 3 bases not matched to a gene. The CDR3, as DNA: TGTGCCAGCAGCCAGACTAGCGGGGGGCCGAACACCGGGGAGCTGTTTTTT. Translating gives CASSQTSGGPNTGELFF.

The rearrangement uses TRBV7-8 and TRBJ2-3, with 7 bases fitting TRBD2. The CDR3 has 15 residues. The V and J ends lost 7 bases and 2 bases, in that order; junction bases with no gene match: 9. Germline assignment: CDR1 SGHVS and CDR2 FQNEAQ. CDR3 bases: TGTGCCAGCACCCAAGGGGCGGGGGTCACAGATACGCAGTATTTT. It specifies CASTQGAGVTDTQYF. Combining the CDR3 with reference TRBV7-8 and TRBJ2-3 gives the whole variable domain GAGVSQSPRYKVAKRGQDVALRCDPISGHVSLFWYQQALGQGPEFLTYFQNEAQLDKSGLPSDRFFAERPEGSVSTLKIQRTQQEDSAVYLCASTQGAGVTDTQYFGPGTRLTVL.

The chain uses TRBV10-3 and TRBJ2-7; 9 nucleotides match TRBD1. Germline trimming cut 6 bases from V and 1 base from J; bases unmatched to any gene: 13. The CDR3 runs to 17 residues. From germline, CDR1 is ENHRY and CDR2 SYGVKD. The CDR3: CAIRRFQLGTGSYEQYF. The CDR3 nucleotides read TGTGCCATCAGACGATTTCAATTGGGGACAGGGTCCTACGAGCAGTACTTC.

The CDR3 sequence is CASGHLLRPYEQYF. CDR3 coding DNA: TGTGCCAGCGGCCACCTCTTGCGCCCCTACGAGCAGTACTTC. The V call is TRBV5-6, the J call TRBJ2-7, with D uncertain. Germline V gives CDR1 SGHDT, CDR2 YYEEEE. The CDR3 consists of 14 residues. Deletions cut 7 bases from V and 2 bases from J, with 16 bases between.

The V and J genes are TRBV5-6 and TRBJ1-1; the D is unclear. V lost 4 bases to trimming and J lost 0 bases, with 13 bases between them. This CDR3 is built from 15 residues. CDR1 and CDR2 (germline): SGHDT, YYEEEE. The CDR3 nucleotides read TGTGCCAGCAGCCGGCCGAGGAGTATGAACACTGAAGCTTTCTTT. Protein sequence: CASSRPRSMNTEAFF.

The V and J genes are TRBV7-8 and TRBJ2-7; a possible D gene is TRBD1 (7 bases). The CDR3 is made up of 15 amino acids. Germline V CDR1 and CDR2: SGHVS, FQNEAQ. Trimming left V 1 base short and J 3 bases short, with 13 bases between. The CDR3 DNA reads as TGTGCCAGCAGCTTAGAGGCGGGACAGATCTACGAGCAGTACTTC. Its translation is CASSLEAGQIYEQYF.

In its sample, this clone was seen once. V gene TRBV5-6 combines with J gene TRBJ1-2, with 10 bases matching TRBD1. Trimming at V came to 3 bases and at J to 6 bases, leaving 2 bases not matched to a gene. Germline assignment: CDR1 SGHDT and CDR2 YYEEEE. This CDR3 region has 13 residues. The CDR3 bases are TGTGCCAGCAGCTACGGACAGGGGGATGGCTACACCTTC. Its translation: CASSYGQGDGYTF.

Only a few counts were recorded for this clone. The J gene is TRBJ2-2, the V gene TRBV19; D is unclear. The germline CDR1 and CDR2 sequences are LNHDA and SQIVND (reference sequence). V was shortened by 3 bases and J by 0 bases, with 11 bases between the two germline ends. The length of the CDR3 is 16 residues. CDR3: CASSMRLKTNTGELFF. The CDR3 nucleotides read TGTGCCAGTAGTATGAGACTTAAGACGAACACCGGGGAGCTGTTTTTT.

The J gene is TRBJ2-5, the V gene TRBV6-5; the D call may be TRBD1 or TRBD2 (6 bases each). V lost 2 bases to trimming and J lost 6 bases, with 7 bases between them. Per germline, CDR1 MNHEY and CDR2 SVGAGI. The CDR3 contains 12 residues. The CDR3 coding sequence is TGTGCCAGCAGTTACGGGGGGCAGACCCAGTACTTC. Its translation is CASSYGGQTQYF.

This clone appeared a single time. The chain is built from TRBV5-1 and TRBJ2-3, with D maybe TRBD2 (6 bases). The CDR3 sequence is 14 residues long. V lost 5 bases to trimming and J lost 6 bases, with 16 bases between them. Germline V gene sequence: CDR1 SGHRS, CDR2 YFSETQ. Here the CDR3 reads CASRSMTSGDTQYF. The CDR3 bases are TGCGCCAGCAGAAGCATGACCAGCGGGGATACGCAGTATTTT.

In nucleotides, the CDR3 is TGTGCCAGCCAGGGACCCAGCGGGTACAATGAGCAGTTCTTC. Protein sequence: CASQGPSGYNEQFF. The chain links TRBV2 to TRBJ2-1; TRBD2 might be the D (6 bases). The V gene's germline CDR1 is SNHLY and CDR2 FYNNEI. Trimming removed 8 bases at V and 4 bases at J, with 15 bases between. CDR3 length: 14 amino acids.

V and J are TRBV15 and TRBJ2-7; D is unclear. This CDR3 region has 12 residues. The V gene's germline CDR1 is LNHNV and CDR2 YYDKDF (reference sequence). Trimming shortened V by 5 bases and J by 4 bases, and 9 bases separated the two germline ends. The CDR3 sequence is CATSYRGYEQYF. Written as DNA, the CDR3 is TGTGCCACCAGCTACCGTGGGTACGAGCAGTACTTC.

The V call is TRBV29-1, the J call TRBJ2-7; 8 bases align to TRBD2. Germline-derived CDR1 and CDR2 are SQVTM and ANQGSEA. The CDR3 spans 14 residues. Unmatched junction bases numbered 6, after V lost 5 bases and J lost 0 bases. DNA for the CDR3: TGCAGCGTTATTACTAGCGGTAACTCCTACGAGCAGTACTTC. This sequence encodes CSVITSGNSYEQYF.

The rearrangement uses TRBV7-2 and TRBJ1-1, with D uncertain. V lost 3 bases and J 2 bases, leaving 7 bases between the germline ends. The CDR3 runs 13 residues. Per the germline V gene, CDR1 is SGHTA and CDR2 is FQGNSA. This chain's CDR3 is CASSFTSNTEAFF. The CDR3 DNA follows: TGTGCCAGCAGCTTTACCAGCAACACTGAAGCTTTCTTT.

DNA for the CDR3: TGTGCCAGCCGGCGGGGAGTGAACACCGGGGAGCTGTTTTTT. Translation: CASRRGVNTGELFF. The chain has TRBV6-5 and TRBJ2-2; a weak D match, TRBD2 (6 bases). The CDR3 has 14 residues. Germline V gene sequence: CDR1 MNHEY, CDR2 SVGAGI. V lost 8 bases and J 1 base, leaving 11 bases between the germline ends.

V usage is TRBV28 and J usage is TRBJ2-7; 10 bases match TRBD2. The V gene's germline CDR1 is MDHEN and CDR2 SYDVKM. This CDR3 region has 16 residues. J was trimmed by 3 bases and V by 4 bases; bases with no gene match: 9. CDR3 DNA: TGTGCCAGCAGTTCTCACCTAGCGGGAGCCGTCTACGAGCAGTACTTC. It translates to CASSSHLAGAVYEQYF. The whole variable domain, filled in from reference TRBV28 and TRBJ2-7, reads DVKVTQSSRYLVKRTGEKVFLECVQDMDHENMFWYRQDPGLGLRLIYFSYDVKMKEKGDIPEGYSVSREKKERFSLILESASTNQTSMYLCASSSHLAGAVYEQYFGPGTRLTVT.

The rearrangement links TRBV5-6 to TRBJ2-2; D possibly corresponds to TRBD2 (5 bases). CDR3 length: 16 residues. V dropped 0 bases and J dropped 4 bases, with 13 bases sitting between them. Germline V lookup: CDR1 SGHDT, CDR2 YYEEEE. CDR3 DNA sequence: TGTGCCAGCAGCTTGGCCGCTAGCCGTGGCACCGGGGAGCTGTTTTTT. It codes for CASSLAASRGTGELFF. Combining the CDR3 with reference TRBV5-6 and TRBJ2-2 gives the whole variable domain DAGVTQSPTHLIKTRGQQVTLRCSPKSGHDTVSWYQQALGQGPQFIFQYYEEEERQRGNFPDRFSGHQFPNYSSELNVNALLLGDSALYLCASSLAASRGTGELFFGEGSRLTVL.

This clone appeared a few times. V usage is TRBV27 and J usage is TRBJ1-2; 9 positions agree with TRBD1. The CDR3 is 13 amino acids. The V gene's germline CDR1 is MNHEY and CDR2 SMNVEV (reference sequence). Losses at the gene ends were 7 bases for V and 8 bases for J; bases not matched to a gene: 8. The CDR3 DNA follows: TGTGCCAGCATCGGGACAGGGTCAGAAGGCTACACCTTC. The encoded protein is CASIGTGSEGYTF.

The rearrangement uses TRBV7-6 and TRBJ1-3, with a weak D call TRBD1 (5 bases). The V end lost 3 bases, the J end lost 0 bases, and 6 bases lay between the germline ends. The CDR3 spans 14 residues. From germline, CDR1 is SGHVS and CDR2 FNYEAQ. CDR3 bases: TGTGCCAGCAGCTTTCAGGGCTCTGGAAACACCATATATTTT. Encoded protein: CASSFQGSGNTIYF.